The clone carrying this TCR beta chain was picked up many times. Antigen unknown. Extraction of PBMCs used 10 ml of fresh peripheral blood. Amplified regions were TCR beta CDR3 sequences from RNA transcripts. Carried out on the TCR CDR3, a first-round RT-PCR used the HTBI primer set. TCRdb redid the calling of the multiplex PCR reads with MiXCR, one entry per CDR3 protein. Seen here are approximately 620,000 distinct CDR3 sequences, roughly 14% observed once, and the top ten hold 5% to 7%. The data stem from a study of T cells in Graves' hyperthyroidism and ophthalmopathy. CDR1 and CDR2 from the germline V gene are LGHDT and YNNKEL (reference sequence). After removal of 5 bases from V and 0 bases from J, the junction contained 12 bases not matched to a gene. The CDR3 contains 19 residues. The study's findings and limits: Onset of ophthalmopathy came a median approximately 6.8 months after the model predicted it.

The chain employs TRBV3-1 and TRBJ2-1, with 11 bases identical to TRBD2. This sequence originates from a woman in her thirties with Graves' hyperthyroidism that later progressed to Graves' ophthalmopathy. The specimen sequenced was blood. The CDR3 spells CASSDEGRTSGSSYNEQFF. The CDR3 DNA sequence: TGTGCCAGCAGCGATGAAGGAAGAACTAGCGGGAGCTCCTACAATGAGCAGTTCTTC.